Following are 22 T cell receptor beta chains from one sample sequenced in a study of molecular identifiers for immune sequencing clone quantification (dated by TCRdb to the late 2010s). Libraries were built with PCR. TCRdb records NextSeq 500 as the sequencer. The public reads were quality trimmed at Q25 with fastp and then assembled into clones with MiXCR by TCRdb, keeping productive beta chains. Rows with one shared CDR3 protein collapse into an entry with the most common genes and DNA. Present in this sample are around 460,000 distinct CDR3 sequences, around 23% of which were seen just once. Around 0.78% of the sample is held by the ten biggest clonotypes. The sequencing input was naive CD8+ T cells from blood, with Jurkat cell RNA spiked in. This specimen's cell subset or site label, per the study, means: FACS-sorted CD8+CD4-CCR7+CD45RA+ naive T cells. The receptors derive from a human donor in good health. Some libraries in this study had Jurkat cell RNA spiked in.

This rearrangement joins TRBV11-2 to TRBJ1-4; D not certain. Germline V gene sequence: CDR1 SGHAT, CDR2 FQNNGV. Trimming removed 4 bases from V and 3 bases from J, with 15 bases in between. The CDR3 loop spans 16 amino acids. CDR3: CASSSRPDGPNEKLFF. The CDR3 region has the DNA TGTGCCAGCAGCTCGAGACCAGACGGACCTAATGAAAAACTGTTTTTT.

In DNA form, the CDR3 reads TGTGCCAGCGGCCTTGGGACTAGCGGGACAGATACGCAGTATTTT. Its protein is CASGLGTSGTDTQYF. The J gene is TRBJ2-3, the V gene TRBV7-3, with 12 bases fitting TRBD2. CDR3 length: 15 amino acids. Germline lookup yields CDR1 SGHTA and CDR2 FQGTGA. With V trimmed by 8 bases and J by 3 bases, 6 bases remained unmatched.

Only a few counts were recorded for this clonotype. J is TRBJ2-3 and V is TRBV12-3 or TRBV12-4, with 9 bases matching TRBD2. After removal of 5 bases from V and 2 bases from J, the junction contained 8 bases not matched to a gene. This CDR3 spans 16 amino acids. The CDR3 region has the DNA TGTGCCAGCAGTCGACTAGCGGCAGGGCCCACAGATACGCAGTATTTT. Amino acids: CASSRLAAGPTDTQYF.

This clonotype was recorded a few times. V is TRBV15 and J is TRBJ2-7; a weak D match, TRBD1 (5 bases). V dropped 0 bases and J dropped 3 bases, with 15 bases sitting between them. Looked up from germline, CDR1 is LNHNV and CDR2 is YYDKDF (reference sequence). CDR3 size: 16 residues. CDR3 nucleotides: TGTGCCACCAGCAGAGATCTCCAGGGTAGCCACTACGAGCAGTACTTC. Translating it yields CATSRDLQGSHYEQYF.

For this clonotype: This may come from a read error, since a much larger clone is one base off. V is TRBV7-9 and J is TRBJ1-6; D gene ambiguous. The length of the CDR3 is 15 residues. Germline V gene data show CDR1 as SEHNR and CDR2 as FQNEAQ (reference sequence). CDR3 sequence: CVSSGELHMHSPLHF. In DNA, the CDR3 is TGTGTCAGCAGCGGAGAGTTGCATATGCATTCACCCCTCCACTTT.

This clonotype was picked up many times. The CDR3 spells CASSLKGGTDTQYF. CDR3 nucleotides: TGTGCCAGCAGCCTAAAAGGGGGCACAGATACGCAGTATTTT. The chain uses TRBV7-6 and TRBJ2-3; tentative D call: TRBD1 (5 bases). The V and J ends lost 5 bases and 1 base respectively, with 10 bases between them. The germline V gene has CDR1 SGHVS and CDR2 FNYEAQ. The CDR3 contains 14 residues.

This sequence joins TRBV11-2 and TRBJ2-3; 8 bases are shared with TRBD2. Trimming cost V 4 bases and J 3 bases; bases outside gene matches: 6. Germline V gene lookup returns CDR1 SGHAT and CDR2 FQNNGV. CDR3 length: 15 amino acids. The CDR3 is CASSSGVAGTDTQYF. As DNA, the CDR3 is TGTGCCAGCAGCTCGGGGGTAGCGGGGACAGATACGCAGTATTTT.

This clonotype has a count of ten or more. The chain couples TRBV29-1 to TRBJ2-2; 8 bases align to TRBD2. Germline CDR1 reads SQVTM; CDR2 reads ANQGSEA. The CDR3 runs to 15 residues. Unmatched junction bases numbered 4, after V lost 3 bases and J lost 1 base. CDR3 protein: CSVESSGRNTGELFF. The DNA for the CDR3 is TGCAGCGTTGAGTCCAGCGGGAGGAACACCGGGGAGCTGTTTTTT.

About this clonotype: This may be a read error: a much more frequent sequence differs by one nucleotide. This sequence joins TRBV29-1 and TRBJ1-4, with 7 bases fitting TRBD1. Germline V gene lookup returns CDR1 SQVTM and CDR2 ANQGSEA. The CDR3 totals 12 residues. The CDR3 is CSVGGAGERLFF. CDR3 DNA: TGCAGCGTAGGGGGCGCGGGGGAAAGACTGTTTTTT.

This clonotype was seen repeatedly, ten times or more. The CDR3 DNA reads TGCGCCAGCAGCGATGGACTAGCGCCGAACACCGGGGAGCTGTTTTTT. This codes for CASSDGLAPNTGELFF. The gene calls are TRBV4-3 and TRBJ2-2; 9 positions match TRBD2. Germline CDR1 is LGHNA and CDR2 is YSLEER. Losses at the gene ends were 5 bases for V and 0 bases for J; bases not matched to a gene: 4. The length of the CDR3 is 16 residues.

CDR3 protein: CASSQVTGPMNTEAFF. Written as DNA, the CDR3 is TGTGCCAGCAGCCAAGTCACAGGGCCTATGAACACTGAAGCTTTCTTT. This chain joins TRBV3-1 and TRBJ1-1; tentatively, D is TRBD1 (6 bases). This CDR3 region has 16 residues. From germline, CDR1 is LGHDT and CDR2 YNNKEL (reference sequence). Trimming took off 1 base at V and 0 bases at J, with 12 bases between the two ends.

The chain links TRBV11-2 to TRBJ2-5; D not certain. Deletions cut 4 bases from V and 1 base from J, with 10 bases between. CDR1 is SGHAT, CDR2 FQNNGV, per germline. CDR3 length equals 14 residues. The CDR3 bases are TGTGCCAGCAGCTCTCACCCCTTCCAAGAGACCCAGTACTTC. Amino acid sequence: CASSSHPFQETQYF.

Ten or more counts support this clonotype. J is TRBJ2-5 and V is TRBV5-4; the match to TRBD2 covers 8 bases. This CDR3 has 14 amino acids. Per germline, CDR1 SGHNT and CDR2 YYREEE (reference sequence). Germline trimming cut 0 bases from V and 3 bases from J; bases unmatched to any gene: 1. DNA for the CDR3: TGTGCCAGCAGCTTGGGACTAGCGAAAGAGACCCAGTACTTC. Translated, it gives CASSLGLAKETQYF. The variable domain in full, with the rest retrieved from reference TRBV5-4 and TRBJ2-5, is ETGVTQSPTHLIKTRGQQVTLRCSSQSGHNTVSWYQQALGQGPQFIFQYYREEENGRGNFPPRFSGLQFPNYSSELNVNALELDDSALYLCASSLGLAKETQYFGPGTRLLVL.

The rearrangement joins TRBV5-1 to TRBJ1-3, with 7 bases fitting TRBD1. The CDR3 sequence is 16 residues long. The J segment lost 0 bases and the V segment lost 4 bases, leaving 7 bases of the junction unmatched. The V gene's germline CDR1 is SGHRS and CDR2 YFSETQ. The CDR3 DNA follows: TGCGCCAGCAGCGGTGGACAGGAATACTCTGGAAACACCATATATTTT. Amino acids: CASSGGQEYSGNTIYF.

This clonotype showed up just a few times. This rearrangement joins TRBV11-2 to TRBJ2-5; D uncertain. Germline V gives CDR1 SGHAT, CDR2 FQNNGV. The germline V and J ends were trimmed by 1 base and 2 bases, with 8 bases remaining between them. This CDR3 comprises 14 residues. The CDR3 DNA follows: TGTGCCAGCAGCTTAGTTACGGAACAAGAGACCCAGTACTTC. Translation: CASSLVTEQETQYF.

Written as DNA, the CDR3 is TGTGCCTGGAGGAGGGACACTGAAGCTTTCTTT. Protein: CAWRRDTEAFF. The chain couples TRBV30 to TRBJ1-1; D gene unclear. The germline V gene has CDR1 GTSNPN and CDR2 SVGIG (reference sequence). V lost 3 bases and J lost 3, with 5 bases in between. The CDR3 totals 11 residues.

On this clonotype: It may be a read error: a sequence one base away is much more abundant. The chain combines TRBV6-5 with TRBJ2-7; D remains ambiguous. Germline V gives CDR1 MNHEY, CDR2 SVGAGI. There are 12 residues in the CDR3. With 4 bases removed from V and 6 bases from J, the gap between germline ends came to 10 bases. The CDR3 region is CASSSVTLEQYF. In DNA, the CDR3 is TGTGCCAGCAGTTCCGTGACCCTCGAGCAGTACTTC.

The chain is built from TRBV7-9 and TRBJ2-7; 13 nucleotides line up with TRBD2. The CDR3 is 17 amino acids. Per germline, CDR1 SEHNR and CDR2 FQNEAQ (reference sequence). V lost 3 bases, J lost 6 bases, and 11 bases stayed unmatched. CDR3 loop: CASSFHPRTSGGPEQYF. CDR3 sequence (DNA): TGTGCCAGCAGCTTCCATCCCAGGACTAGCGGGGGTCCCGAGCAGTACTTC.

The V call is TRBV6-2 or TRBV6-3, the J call TRBJ2-3; 9 positions match TRBD2. Losses at the gene ends were 8 bases for V and 3 bases for J; bases not matched to a gene: 9. Germline V gene lookup returns CDR1 MNHEY and CDR2 SVGEGT. The CDR3 has 15 amino acids. In nucleotides, the CDR3 is TGTGCCAGCCGCGGACCTAGCGGGGTTACAGATACGCAGTATTTT. Encoded protein: CASRGPSGVTDTQYF.

This clonotype was recorded a few times. J is TRBJ2-7 and V is TRBV21-1; no check of the table's D call, TRBD1, against the DNA was made. TRBV21-1 corresponds to a pseudogene. This CDR3 has 16 amino acids. DNA of the CDR3: TGTGCCAGCAGCAAGAAGACCGGGACAGGGGGGTACGAGCAGTACTTC. It translates to CASSKKTGTGGYEQYF.

Concerning this clonotype: Relative to the germline gene, one junction end is altered; a read error may explain this. The chain uses TRBV28 and TRBJ2-7; weak D call: TRBD1 (5 bases). Germline-derived CDR1 and CDR2 are MDHEN and SYDVKM. This CDR3 region has 12 residues. This chain's CDR3 is CASSPQVYAQYF. In DNA form, the CDR3 reads TGTGCCAGCTCCCCACAGGTATACGCGCAGTACTTC. The complete variable domain, with remaining parts taken from reference TRBV28 and TRBJ2-7, reads DVKVTQSSRYLVKRTGEKVFLECVQDMDHENMFWYRQDPGLGLRLIYFSYDVKMKEKGDIPEGYSVSREKKERFSLILESASTNQTSMYLCASSPQVYAQYFGPGTRLTVT.

In its sample, this clonotype was seen a few times. The V gene is TRBV19, the J gene TRBJ2-6; no definite D call. The V gene's germline CDR1 is LNHDA and CDR2 SQIVND (reference sequence). The length of the CDR3 is 15 residues. The V and J ends lost 7 bases and 0 bases respectively, with 10 bases between them. Written as DNA, the CDR3 is TGTGCCAGTATTGATCCGTACTCTGGGGCCAACGTCCTGACTTTC. The encoded protein is CASIDPYSGANVLTF.